This T cell receptor (beta chain) was found in a study of neurological immune-mediated disorders. This clonotype came up many times. The CDR3 runs to 15 residues. Deletions cut 0 bases from V and 5 bases from J, with 13 bases between. The germline V gene encodes CDR1 MNHEY and CDR2 SVGAGI. TCRdb independently ran MiXCR on the 5' RACE reads; one entry per CDR3 protein. The profile shows tens of thousands of distinct CDR3 sequences, 9.5% to 13% of them singletons. The specimen was CD4+ T cells from blood. V is TRBV6-5 and J is TRBJ1-1; D is perhaps TRBD1 (6 bases). The source is a woman aged 25 to 39 with HTLV-1-associated myelopathy (HAM/TSP). The chain's CDR3 is CASSYSPQGGTEAFF. CDR3 bases: TGTGCCAGCAGTTACTCACCACAGGGTGGAACTGAAGCTTTCTTT.